This T cell receptor beta chain was observed in a study of CD8 T cells in Susac syndrome. cDNA came from roughly 0.53 to 1 ug RNA primed by random hexamers. TCRdb re-derived calls from the immunoSEQ multiplex PCR reads in MiXCR, one entry per CDR3 protein. The sample has approximately 210,000 distinct CDR3 sequences, approximately 94% seen once. CDR1 and CDR2 from the germline V gene are SGHRS and YFSETQ. The CDR3 totals 16 residues. V lost 4 bases and J lost 0, with 11 bases in between. The chain links TRBV5-1 to TRBJ2-6; D is ambiguous. The receptor was derived from a human donor with Susac syndrome. The specimen sequenced was CD4+ T cells from PBMCs. The CDR3 loop is CASSRKESSGANVLTF. The CDR3 DNA reads as TGCGCCAGCAGCAGGAAGGAGAGCTCTGGGGCCAACGTCCTGACTTTC.